This T cell receptor beta chain originates from a study of cytomegalovirus exposure and HLA in healthy donors. V was clipped by 4 bases and J by 6 bases, with 17 bases between them. The CDR3 totals 15 residues. CDR1 SGDLS and CDR2 YYNGEE come from the germline V gene. Researchers ran the PCR with 60 Vbeta and 13 Jbeta primers. In the authors' workflow: A follow-up analysis tallied about 80 million unique TCR beta chains, roughly 11 million shared. Clones were sequenced by immunoSEQ multiplex PCR, and TCRdb holds only the in-frame ones, with some missing. V, J and clone size were drawn from that table, and D and trimming were deduced from the DNA. Among more than 90,000 clones listed, under 90% were seen once.

This TCR came from a man between 45 and 60 years old in good health and CMV-seronegative. Sequenced material: PBMCs. This sequence joins TRBV9 and TRBJ2-1; D may be TRBD2 (6 bases). CDR3 sequence (DNA): TGTGCCAGCAGCTTCTCCGGGACTCTTCCCAATGAGCAGTTCTTC. As protein: CASSFSGTLPNEQFF.